Each of the 30 T cell receptor beta chains below was sequenced from the same sample in a study of cytomegalovirus exposure and HLA in healthy donors. The PCR was carried out with 60 Vbeta primers and 13 Jbeta primers. Profiling relied on immunoSEQ multiplex PCR, and the TCRdb table lists in-frame clones only, not all of them. The sample includes some 130,000 clones, approximately 80% seen only once; the top ten take around 3.7%. The specimen was PBMCs. These receptors originate from a male donor in good health and CMV-seronegative.

V usage is TRBV5-1 and J usage is TRBJ1-1; D is undetermined. CDR1 and CDR2 (germline): SGHRS, YFSETQ. The CDR3 loop spans 13 amino acids. Trimming removed 3 bases from V and 1 base from J, with 7 bases in between. DNA of the CDR3: TGCGCCAGCAGCTACAACAGGAACACTGAAGCTTTCTTT. It yields the protein CASSYNRNTEAFF.

The rearrangement uses TRBV27 and TRBJ2-3; 7 bases agree with TRBD1. Trimming cost V 7 bases and J 1 base; bases outside gene matches: 8. Germline CDR1 is MNHEY and CDR2 is SMNVEV (reference sequence). CDR3 size: 15 residues. The CDR3 region has the DNA TGTGCCAGCAAGAGACAGGGTCGAGGCACAGATACGCAGTATTTT. Translating it yields CASKRQGRGTDTQYF.

The chain's CDR3 is CASSPSLTGGDNEQFF. CDR3 nucleotide sequence: TGTGCCAGCAGCCCCTCCTTAACAGGGGGGGACAATGAGCAGTTCTTC. This chain joins TRBV7-6 and TRBJ2-1; D might be TRBD1 (8 bases). Germline assignment: CDR1 SGHVS and CDR2 FNYEAQ. V was shortened by 5 bases and J by 5 bases, with 19 bases between the two germline ends. The CDR3 covers 16 residues.

This clone was counted between two and nine times. The chain recombines TRBV23-1 with TRBJ2-2, with 14 bases aligning to TRBD2. TRBV23-1 qualifies as an ORF whose function is uncertain. This CDR3 is 20 amino acids long. Trimming at V came to 2 bases and at J to 3 bases, leaving 11 bases not matched to a gene. The CDR3 reads CASSQPFRLAGGPDTGELFF. The CDR3, as DNA: TGCGCCAGCAGTCAACCCTTTCGACTAGCGGGAGGGCCCGACACCGGGGAGCTGTTTTTT.

The V gene is TRBV27, the J gene TRBJ2-1; D ambiguous. V lost 10 bases and J 0 bases, leaving 19 bases between the germline ends. The CDR3 is made up of 16 amino acids. Germline lookup yields CDR1 MNHEY and CDR2 SMNVEV (reference sequence). This CDR3 reads CATTPNIVSSYNEQFF. CDR3 DNA: TGTGCCACCACCCCCAACATCGTAAGCTCCTACAATGAGCAGTTCTTC.

The rearrangement links TRBV19 to TRBJ1-5; possibly TRBD1 for D (6 bases). The CDR3 length is 16 residues. V lost 4 bases to trimming and J lost 4 bases, with 17 bases between them. Germline V gene data show CDR1 as LNHDA and CDR2 as SQIVND (reference sequence). CDR3 loop: CASSTRGQLHNQPQHF. The CDR3 nucleotides are TGTGCCAGTAGTACCCGAGGACAGTTACATAATCAGCCCCAGCATTTT.

By its share, this clone is large. The CDR3 region is CASRGNSGGGGELFF. CDR3 bases: TGTGCCAGTAGGGGGAACAGCGGGGGAGGCGGGGAGCTGTTTTTT. The chain combines TRBV19 with TRBJ2-2, with 8 bases aligning to TRBD2. The germline gives CDR1 LNHDA, CDR2 SQIVND (reference sequence). V was clipped by 6 bases and J by 7 bases; unmatched bases: 10. The CDR3 spans 15 residues.

V usage is TRBV7-9 and J usage is TRBJ1-2, with 7 bases lining up with TRBD1. This CDR3 spans 14 amino acids. CDR1 is SEHNR and CDR2 is FQNEAQ in the germline V gene (reference sequence). Germline trimming cut 2 bases from V and 4 bases from J; bases unmatched to any gene: 4. In DNA form, the CDR3 reads TGTGCCAGCAGCTTATCGGGACAGATCTATGGCTACACCTTC. It encodes CASSLSGQIYGYTF.

V gene TRBV5-5 combines with J gene TRBJ1-2, with a weak D call TRBD1 (5 bases). The CDR3 runs to 11 residues. V lost 6 bases, J lost 7 bases, and 10 bases lay in between. CDR1 SGHKS and CDR2 YYEKEE come from the germline V gene (reference sequence). As DNA, the CDR3 is TGTGCCAGCAAACAGGTCGGTGGCTACACCTTC. The encoded protein is CASKQVGGYTF.

The chain links TRBV6-6 to TRBJ2-1, with TRBD1 matching over 10 bases. Trimming cost V 4 bases and J 5 bases; bases outside gene matches: 8. From germline, CDR1 is MNHNY and CDR2 SVGAGI (reference sequence). The CDR3 length is 16 residues. CDR3 DNA: TGTGCCAGCAGTTCCCGGGGGGACAGGGGACACAATGAGCAGTTCTTC. Translated, it gives CASSSRGDRGHNEQFF.

About this clone itself: Its ends do not fully match the called genes, so a read error is possible. For the CDR3, the DNA is TGTGCCAGCACTTACTCGGGGGGGCGCTCCAATGAGCAGTTCTTC. Protein: CASTYSGGRSNEQFF. The chain recombines TRBV6-5 with TRBJ2-1, with 8 bases lining up with TRBD2. The CDR3 contains 15 residues. Looked up from germline, CDR1 is MNHEY and CDR2 is SVGAGI.

The rearrangement links TRBV30 to TRBJ2-7; no firm D call. CDR3 length equals 12 residues. Germline V CDR1 and CDR2: GTSNPN, SVGIG (reference sequence). The germline V and J ends were trimmed by 1 base and 7 bases, with 11 bases remaining between them. The CDR3 DNA follows: TGTGCCTGGAGTGGGTTAGCCGGTGAGCAGTACTTC. The encoded protein is CAWSGLAGEQYF.

This clone has just one count. This rearrangement joins TRBV6-1 to TRBJ1-2; perhaps TRBD1 as D (5 bases). Germline values: CDR1 MNHNS, CDR2 SASEGT. This CDR3 is 15 amino acids long. V shed 6 bases and J shed 7 bases, with 21 bases lying between them. The CDR3 protein is CASRLQRRGISGYTF. DNA for the CDR3: TGTGCCAGCAGGCTCCAGAGGAGGGGTATAAGTGGCTACACCTTC.

This rearrangement joins TRBV6-1 to TRBJ2-5; 9 bases fit TRBD2. Losses at the gene ends were 6 bases for V and 5 bases for J; bases not matched to a gene: 7. The CDR3 extends over 14 amino acids. Germline V CDR1 and CDR2: MNHNS, SASEGT. The DNA for the CDR3 is TGTGCCAGCAGGGCGGGGGGGGCGGGGGAGACCCAGTACTTC. Amino acids: CASRAGGAGETQYF.

The chain is built from TRBV5-4 and TRBJ2-3, with no clear D. Germline lookup yields CDR1 SGHNT and CDR2 YYREEE (reference sequence). The CDR3 sequence is 12 residues long. V was trimmed by 0 bases and J by 7 bases, leaving 6 bases between them. CDR3 DNA sequence: TGTGCCAGCAGCTTGGATAGAAATACGCAGTATTTT. It translates to CASSLDRNTQYF.

The CDR3 sequence is CASSNPRGLYRNSPLHF. In DNA, the CDR3 is TGTGCCAGCAGTAACCCCCGGGGTCTCTATAGGAATTCACCCCTCCACTTT. The chain has TRBV27 and TRBJ1-6; no reliable D call. Per the germline V gene, CDR1 is MNHEY and CDR2 is SMNVEV (reference sequence). The germline V and J ends were trimmed by 5 bases and 7 bases, with 21 bases remaining between them. The CDR3 loop spans 17 amino acids.

Written as DNA, the CDR3 is TGTGCCAGCAGCCCTGGGACTAGCCCCTACAATGAGCAGTTCTTC. It translates to CASSPGTSPYNEQFF. J is TRBJ2-1 and V is TRBV11-1, with 9 bases lining up with TRBD2. V dropped 5 bases and J dropped 2; count of bases not matched to a gene: 4. The CDR3 length is 15 residues. In germline, CDR1 is SGHAT, CDR2 FQDESV (reference sequence). The full variable domain, rest sourced from reference TRBV11-1 and TRBJ2-1, is EAEVAQSPRYKITEKSQAVAFWCDPISGHATLYWYRQILGQGPELLVQFQDESVVDDSQLPKDRFSAERLKGVDSTLKIQPAELGDSAMYLCASSPGTSPYNEQFFGPGTRLTVL.

The chain uses TRBV19 and TRBJ1-5, with unresolved D. Germline V gene sequence: CDR1 LNHDA, CDR2 SQIVND (reference sequence). This CDR3 region has 14 residues. V shed 1 base and J shed 5 bases, with 9 bases lying between them. CDR3 in DNA: TGTGCCAGTAGTATAGGGCAGGCTTATCAGCCCCAGCATTTT. Its translation: CASSIGQAYQPQHF.

The genes are TRBV30 and TRBJ2-2; possibly TRBD2 for D (7 bases). There are 14 residues in the CDR3. V lost 5 bases and J 4 bases, leaving 14 bases between the germline ends. Germline CDR1 GTSNPN, CDR2 SVGIG (reference sequence). CDR3 nucleotides: TGTGCCTGGGGGGGGGCTTCGGGCACCGGGGAGCTGTTTTTT. Protein product: CAWGGASGTGELFF.

V is TRBV9 and J is TRBJ2-2; possibly TRBD2 for D (7 bases). V was shortened by 4 bases and J by 0 bases, with 16 bases between the two germline ends. From germline, CDR1 is SGDLS and CDR2 YYNGEE. The CDR3 length is 17 residues. CDR3: CASSKNPGGSNTGELFF. The CDR3, as DNA: TGTGCCAGCAGCAAAAACCCGGGGGGCTCGAACACCGGGGAGCTGTTTTTT.

The CDR3 region is CASSVGGDIQYF. CDR3 bases: TGTGCCAGCAGTGTTGGAGGGGACATTCAGTACTTC. The chain employs TRBV9 and TRBJ2-4; TRBD2 is a possible D gene (6 bases). Germline CDR1 is SGDLS and CDR2 is YYNGEE. The CDR3 spans 12 residues. V lost 5 bases and J lost 8, with 11 bases in between.

The V call is TRBV18, the J call TRBJ2-3; D is possibly TRBD1 (6 bases). The germline V gene encodes CDR1 KGHSH and CDR2 LQKENI. Trimming removed 3 bases from V and 6 bases from J, with 28 bases in between. The CDR3 has 19 residues. CDR3 residues: CASSPLLTGTRAKGDTQYF. The CDR3 DNA sequence: TGTGCCAGCTCACCTCTCCTAACCGGGACAAGGGCAAAGGGCGATACGCAGTATTTT.

The chain couples TRBV7-9 to TRBJ2-2; the match to TRBD2 covers 12 bases. Trimming cost V 5 bases and J 5 bases; bases outside gene matches: 12. From germline, CDR1 is SEHNR and CDR2 FQNEAQ (reference sequence). This CDR3 is built from 18 residues. CDR3 in amino acids: CASSLVWTSGERTGELFF. CDR3 sequence (DNA): TGTGCCAGCAGCCTCGTTTGGACTAGCGGGGAGAGAACCGGGGAGCTGTTTTTT.

The gene calls are TRBV6-5 and TRBJ2-5, with D perhaps TRBD1 (6 bases). This CDR3 contains 16 residues. V lost 3 bases and J lost 5, with 19 bases in between. Germline V gene lookup returns CDR1 MNHEY and CDR2 SVGAGI. CDR3 sequence: CASSYGLGTGLETQYF. In DNA form, the CDR3 reads TGTGCCAGCAGTTATGGGTTGGGAACAGGGCTGGAGACCCAGTACTTC.

Comment on this clone: Germline and junction disagree at one end, which may indicate a read error. The rearrangement joins TRBV7-9 to TRBJ2-3, with 9 bases lining up with TRBD1. In germline, CDR1 is SEHNR, CDR2 FQNEAQ (reference sequence). The CDR3 length is 16 residues. The CDR3 DNA reads TGTTCCAGCAGCTCCTCCCCCGGGACAGGGACAGATACGCAGTATTTT. This encodes CSSSSSPGTGTDTQYF.

The J gene is TRBJ2-2, the V gene TRBV7-9; 10 bases are a match to TRBD2. CDR3 length equals 16 residues. Unmatched junction bases numbered 6, after V lost 1 base and J lost 7 bases. CDR1 SEHNR and CDR2 FQNEAQ come from the germline V gene (reference sequence). This chain's CDR3 is CASSLGTSGSGGELFF. DNA of the CDR3: TGTGCCAGCAGCTTAGGGACTAGCGGTTCCGGCGGGGAGCTGTTTTTT. The whole variable domain, filled in from reference TRBV7-9 and TRBJ2-2, reads DTGVSQNPRHKITKRGQNVTFRCDPISEHNRLYWYRQTLGQGPEFLTYFQNEAQLEKSRLLSDRFSAERPKGSFSTLEIQRTEQGDSAMYLCASSLGTSGSGGELFFGEGSRLTVL.

This clone was found once. V and J are TRBV4-3 and TRBJ1-2, with TRBD1 as a possible D gene (6 bases). CDR3 length: 17 residues. The V gene's germline CDR1 is LGHNA and CDR2 YSLEER. Trimming stripped 1 base from V and 6 bases from J, with 21 bases between. In nucleotides, the CDR3 is TGCGCCAGCAGCCAAGGCCCTGCCACAGGGCGAGGGAATGGCTACACCTTC. Protein product: CASSQGPATGRGNGYTF.

The CDR3 loop is CASRNRLETGNTIYF. The CDR3 nucleotides read TGTGCCAGCAGGAACAGGTTAGAGACTGGAAACACCATATATTTT. The V call is TRBV5-5, the J call TRBJ1-3, with TRBD1 as a possible D gene (5 bases). V lost 5 bases and J lost 2, with 14 bases in between. Germline V CDR1 and CDR2: SGHKS, YYEKEE (reference sequence). This CDR3 comprises 15 residues.

The rearrangement uses TRBV9 and TRBJ2-2; no clear D. Germline lookup yields CDR1 SGDLS and CDR2 YYNGEE. Trimming stripped 2 bases from V and 5 bases from J, with 10 bases between. There are 14 residues in the CDR3. DNA of the CDR3: TGTGCCAGCAGCGTTCTAATCGGGACCGGGGAGCTGTTTTTT. Protein: CASSVLIGTGELFF.

The chain recombines TRBV7-3 with TRBJ2-2; TRBD1 aligns across 11 bases. V lost 2 bases to trimming and J lost 13 bases; unmatched junction nucleotides: 12. The CDR3 contains 16 residues. Germline lookup yields CDR1 SGHTA and CDR2 FQGTGA. CDR3 loop: CASSLPGQGVWDRLFF. The CDR3 DNA follows: TGTGCCAGCAGCTTACCGGGACAGGGGGTTTGGGACCGGCTGTTTTTT.